This T cell receptor beta chain was obtained from a study of long-term antiretroviral therapy in people with HIV. Study conclusions and caveats: Adherence to ART, viral resistance and therapy changes lacked any data.

In the case of this clone: Its antigen is still unknown.

At survey level, the immunoSEQ assay was run in its v3.0 version. The data were produced by immunoSEQ multiplex PCR, yet TCRdb's version contains in-frame clones alone and is incomplete. The sample carries 23,000 or so clones, over 85% recorded once. The specimen comprised unsorted PBMCs, sampled 7.6 years after starting antiretroviral therapy. The TCR originated in a woman aged 40 to 55 with HIV.

The CDR3 region has the DNA TGTGCCAGCAGTTATGCAGGGGCAGGCGAGCAGTACTTC. This translates into CASSYAGAGEQYF. The chain joins TRBV6-5 to TRBJ2-7, with D perhaps matching TRBD1 (6 bases). V was clipped by 3 bases and J by 6 bases, with 12 bases between them. The CDR3 spans 13 residues. The germline gives CDR1 MNHEY, CDR2 SVGAGI.